The present entry profiles one T cell receptor beta chain with its context. This clone's antigen is unknown. Base qualities are not provided; no much larger clone lies one nucleotide away. This sample was included in a study of blood T cells in healthy people across ages (dated by TCRdb to the mid-2010s). About the full investigation: In model experiments, template switching captured about one uniquely barcoded TCR beta cDNA molecule for every two T cells. Age-related changes in TCR beta repertoire diversity were measured in the study by deep sequencing normalized with unique cDNA molecular identifiers. The donors were split into four age groups: young (average around 15 years), middle-aged (39), aged (around 67) and long-lived (82). To avoid experimental bias, donors of different ages were randomly spread across the sequencing lanes. Using the same blood draw, the study looked at two additional independent replicas of 1 million unique cDNA reads for two donors, one aged 18 to 29 and the other aged 80 or older.

Systemically healthy Caucasian individuals from Russia, some 38 in total and aged about 6 to 95 years, were included as donors. Each donor gave about 9.2 milliliters of peripheral blood, drawn into EDTA-treated Vacutainer tubes. Ficoll-Paque density-gradient centrifugation was used to isolate PBMCs, with at least 6.5 million per sample. Trizol reagent was used to extract total RNA from the PBMCs, yielding at least 6 micrograms per sample. For every donor, an aliquot of PBMCs went through flow cytometry to measure the percentages of naive CD45RAhigh/CD27high T cells. Library method: 5' RACE. Sequencer: Illumina HiSeq 2500. A second roughly 7 to 12 cycle PCR used a sample-barcoded 5' primer and a J-beta primer mix. A unique molecular identifier was introduced onto each TCR beta cDNA molecule by a template-switch 5' adaptor carrying 12 random nucleotides. Each sample yielded at least 2.5 million CDR3-containing paired-end reads. The Mint cDNA synthesis kit, primed by a TRBC-specific oligonucleotide, was used to synthesize first-strand cDNA from all RNA. Following uracil-DNA glycosylase treatment, a first 18-cycle PCR with universal primers M1SS and BC2_uni_R was performed on all cDNA. The study's processing was this. For normalization, 1 million high-quality reads, each with a distinct molecular identifier, were randomly selected from each sample. Reads with shared molecular identifiers were discarded instead of being binned into consensus sequences. MiTCR, run with a Q25 quality threshold and the strictest error-elimination algorithm, handled CDR3 identification, clonotype clustering and error correction. A nonparametric unseen species model with Euler transformation was used to estimate lower-bound total TCR beta diversity. TCRdb trimmed the raw reads at Q25, called clones with MiXCR and kept productive beta chains. Identical CDR3 proteins give one entry, which carries the most common genes and DNA. The V and J calls were determined by TCRdb, not by the authors. A total of roughly 1,700,000 distinct CDR3 sequences appear in this sample, under 30% of them only once. About 7.7% of the sample rests with the top ten.

Paper-wide results and their limitations: Estimates of total diversity from one million sequenced T cells were regarded as lower bounds and underestimates. A strong correlation was found between observed TCR beta diversity and the percentage of naive T cells measured by flow cytometry. The CMV infection status of donors was not known, potentially confounding age-related changes in expanded clonotypes. As age increased, observed TCR beta diversity per million T cells dropped in a roughly linear way, and a significant reduction was already evident by age 40. Conclusive comparison of naive and antigen-experienced compartments was prevented by the profiling of bulk unsorted PBMCs. Compared with the aged group, more naive CD4+ T cells, fewer expanded clones and increased TCR diversity were shown by the long-lived group, suggesting age selection.

The CDR3 covers 12 residues, taking in both the cysteine and the phenylalanine. The read is trimmed to its CDR3 DNA, 36 bases read in frame from base 1. Sequences SGHDN (CDR1) and FVKESK (CDR2) are obtained from the germline V gene. The junction shows trimming of 1 base on V and 6 bases on J, plus 7 bases between the germline ends. The chain joins TRBV14 to TRBJ2-7, with no D gene named confidently. The TCR sequence derives from a woman aged 25-40 years in good health. The sample consisted of blood. The bases read TGTGCCAGCAGCCAAGCAAGTCGCGAGCAGTACTTC. Translated, this gives CASSQASREQYF.